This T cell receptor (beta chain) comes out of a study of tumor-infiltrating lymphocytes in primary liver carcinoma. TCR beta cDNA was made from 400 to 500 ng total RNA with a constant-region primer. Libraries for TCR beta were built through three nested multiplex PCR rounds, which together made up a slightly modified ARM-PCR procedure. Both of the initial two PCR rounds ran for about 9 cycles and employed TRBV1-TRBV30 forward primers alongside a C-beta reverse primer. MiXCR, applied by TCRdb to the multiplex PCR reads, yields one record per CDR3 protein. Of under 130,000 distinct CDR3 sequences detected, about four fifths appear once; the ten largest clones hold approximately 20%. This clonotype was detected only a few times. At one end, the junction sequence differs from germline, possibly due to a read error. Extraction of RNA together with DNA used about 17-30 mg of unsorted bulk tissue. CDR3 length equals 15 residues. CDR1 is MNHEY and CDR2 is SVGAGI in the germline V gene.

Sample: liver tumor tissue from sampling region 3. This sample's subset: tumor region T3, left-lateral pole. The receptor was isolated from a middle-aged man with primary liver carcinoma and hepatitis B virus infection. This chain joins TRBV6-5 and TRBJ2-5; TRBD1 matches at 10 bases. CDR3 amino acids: CASSGTGAGEETHYF. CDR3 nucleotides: TGTGCCAGTAGCGGGACAGGGGCAGGTGAAGAGACCCACTACTTC.